One and the same sample provided the 11 T cell receptor beta chains below, sequenced in a study of T cells in localized non-small cell lung cancer. The method was immunoSEQ multiplex PCR; TCRdb's version includes in-frame clones alone and lacks a portion of them. Altogether 25,000 to 30,000 clones are present, roughly four fifths being singletons, with the ten largest covering roughly 4.3%. The sample consisted of peripheral blood, taken before any cancer treatment. The receptors stem from a woman aged 35 to 70 with stage I lung adenocarcinoma.

This clone appeared a few times. CDR3 amino acids: CASTRDEKETQYF. As DNA, the CDR3 is TGTGCCAGCACGCGCGACGAGAAGGAGACCCAGTACTTC. The gene calls are TRBV2 and TRBJ2-5; D is unresolved. In germline, CDR1 is SNHLY, CDR2 FYNNEI. The CDR3 is made up of 13 amino acids. V dropped 7 bases and J dropped 5 bases, with 14 bases sitting between them.

The CDR3 here is CAISVNLGGQPQHF. CDR3 bases: TGTGCCATCAGTGTTAATCTGGGAGGTCAGCCCCAGCATTTT. The V call is TRBV10-3, the J call TRBJ1-5; no clear D. V was clipped by 4 bases and J by 6 bases, with 13 bases between them. The CDR3 runs 14 residues. Looked up from germline, CDR1 is ENHRY and CDR2 is SYGVKD.

The gene calls are TRBV18 and TRBJ1-3, with D hard to call. Between the trimmed V and J ends, which lost 2 bases and 0 bases, there was a span of 8 bases. Germline V gene lookup returns CDR1 KGHSH and CDR2 LQKENI. The CDR3 spans 15 residues. CDR3 amino acids: CASSPGGSSGNTIYF. As DNA, the CDR3 is TGTGCCAGCTCACCAGGAGGCTCCTCTGGAAACACCATATATTTT.

The chain employs TRBV11-3 and TRBJ2-2; D gene uncertain. V was clipped by 4 bases and J by 0 bases, with 9 bases between them. The V gene's germline CDR1 is SGHNT and CDR2 YENEEA. This CDR3 spans 15 amino acids. CDR3 in amino acids: CASSSYSANTGELFF. The CDR3, as DNA: TGTGCCAGCAGCTCATACAGCGCGAACACCGGGGAGCTGTTTTTT. The full variable domain, completed using reference TRBV11-3 and TRBJ2-2, is EAGVVQSPRYKIIEKKQPVAFWCNPISGHNTLYWYLQNLGQGPELLIRYENEEAVDDSQLPKDRFSAERLKGVDSTLKIQPAELGDSAVYLCASSSYSANTGELFFGEGSRLTVL.

This chain links TRBV18 with TRBJ2-1, with D hard to call. From germline, CDR1 is KGHSH and CDR2 LQKENI. This CDR3 has 16 residues. V dropped 3 bases and J dropped 2 bases, with 14 bases sitting between them. As DNA, the CDR3 is TGTGCCAGCTCACCCCCCGGTCACGATACCTACAATGAGCAGTTCTTC. This gives the protein CASSPPGHDTYNEQFF. The complete variable domain, with remaining parts taken from reference TRBV18 and TRBJ2-1, reads NAGVMQNPRHLVRRRGQEARLRCSPMKGHSHVYWYRQLPEEGLKFMVYLQKENIIDESGMPKERFSAEFPKEGPSILRIQQVVRGDSAAYFCASSPPGHDTYNEQFFGPGTRLTVL.

The chain combines TRBV5-1 with TRBJ2-1, with TRBD2 matching over 13 bases. Germline CDR1 and CDR2: SGHRS and YFSETQ. The V and J ends lost 4 bases and 6 bases, in that order; junction bases with no gene match: 13. CDR3 size: 18 residues. The CDR3: CASSPGFATSGGTNEQFF. CDR3 DNA: TGCGCCAGCAGCCCTGGGTTCGCGACTAGCGGGGGGACCAATGAGCAGTTCTTC. The full variable domain, its missing parts supplied by reference TRBV5-1 and TRBJ2-1, is KAGVTQTPRYLIKTRGQQVTLSCSPISGHRSVSWYQQTPGQGLQFLFEYFSETQRNKGNFPGRFSGRQFSNSRSEMNVSTLELGDSALYLCASSPGFATSGGTNEQFFGPGTRLTVL.

Worth noting for this clone: Other nucleotide sequences in the sample specify the same CDR3. The chain recombines TRBV11-2 with TRBJ1-3; D is uncertain. V lost 1 base, J lost 2 bases, and 0 bases lay in between. This CDR3 contains 12 residues. Germline V gives CDR1 SGHAT, CDR2 FQNNGV. This CDR3 is CASSLAGNTIYF. The CDR3 DNA reads as TGTGCCAGCAGCTTAGCTGGAAACACCATATATTTT.

V gene TRBV5-1 combines with J gene TRBJ2-7; D not certain. This CDR3 is 15 amino acids long. Germline CDR1 and CDR2: SGHRS and YFSETQ. The V gene lost 0 bases and the J gene lost 6 bases, with 16 bases spanning the gap. CDR3 sequence: CASSLVHTSSSEQYF. CDR3 bases: TGCGCCAGCAGCTTGGTTCACACCTCCAGCTCCGAGCAGTACTTC. The entire variable domain, with the rest obtained from reference TRBV5-1 and TRBJ2-7, is as follows: KAGVTQTPRYLIKTRGQQVTLSCSPISGHRSVSWYQQTPGQGLQFLFEYFSETQRNKGNFPGRFSGRQFSNSRSEMNVSTLELGDSALYLCASSLVHTSSSEQYFGPGTRLTVT.

This clone was observed once. This chain links TRBV6-6 with TRBJ2-5; D gene ambiguous. The V end was cut by 0 bases, the J end by 5 bases, with 4 bases between. The CDR3 extends over 12 amino acids. Germline V gives CDR1 MNHNY, CDR2 SVGAGI (reference sequence). The CDR3 nucleotides read TGTGCCAGCAGTTACTCAGGGGAGACCCAGTACTTC. This codes for CASSYSGETQYF.

The chain combines TRBV11-2 with TRBJ2-2; D gene unclear. The CDR3 has 15 residues. Germline CDR1 SGHAT, CDR2 FQNNGV. The V gene lost 2 bases and the J gene lost 0 bases, with 7 bases spanning the gap. Here the CDR3 reads CASSLRQANTGELFF. The DNA of the CDR3 is TGTGCCAGCAGCTTACGGCAAGCGAACACCGGGGAGCTGTTTTTT.

The chain uses TRBV19 and TRBJ2-5; TRBD1 matches at 7 bases. In germline, CDR1 is LNHDA, CDR2 SQIVND (reference sequence). Trimming took 5 bases from V and 0 from J; bases not matched to a gene: 6. This CDR3 contains 15 residues. The CDR3: CASSDPGGNQETQYF. CDR3 coding DNA: TGTGCCAGTAGTGATCCAGGGGGAAACCAAGAGACCCAGTACTTC. Full variable domain (rest looked up from reference TRBV19 and TRBJ2-5): DGGITQSPKYLFRKEGQNVTLSCEQNLNHDAMYWYRQDPGQGLRLIYYSQIVNDFQKGDIAEGYSVSREKKESFPLTVTSAQKNPTAFYLCASSDPGGNQETQYFGPGTRLLVL.